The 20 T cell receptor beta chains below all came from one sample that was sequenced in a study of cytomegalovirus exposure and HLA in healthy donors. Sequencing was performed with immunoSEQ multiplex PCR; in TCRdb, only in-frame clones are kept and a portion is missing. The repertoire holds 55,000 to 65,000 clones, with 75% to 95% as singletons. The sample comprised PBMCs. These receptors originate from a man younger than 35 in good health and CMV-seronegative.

The CDR3 nucleotides read TGTGCCAGCAGCCATGCGGGCGGGACGACCGGGGAGCTGTTTTTT. Protein product: CASSHAGGTTGELFF. The J gene is TRBJ2-2, the V gene TRBV6-6, with TRBD2 as a possible D gene (6 bases). The CDR3 runs to 15 residues. Germline V CDR1 and CDR2: MNHNY, SVGAGI (reference sequence). Between the trimmed V and J ends, which lost 6 bases and 5 bases, there was a span of 16 bases.

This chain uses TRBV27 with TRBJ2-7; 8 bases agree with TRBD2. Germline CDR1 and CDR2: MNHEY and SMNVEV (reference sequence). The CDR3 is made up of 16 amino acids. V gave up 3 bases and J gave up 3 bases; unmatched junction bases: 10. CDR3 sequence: CASSFRAGGLIYEQYF. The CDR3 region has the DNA TGTGCCAGCAGTTTCAGGGCGGGAGGCCTTATCTACGAGCAGTACTTC.

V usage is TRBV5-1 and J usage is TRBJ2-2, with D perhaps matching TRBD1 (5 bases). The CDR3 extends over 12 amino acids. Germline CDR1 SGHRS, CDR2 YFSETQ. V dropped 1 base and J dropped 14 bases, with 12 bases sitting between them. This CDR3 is CASSLIGQGLFF. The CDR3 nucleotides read TGCGCCAGCAGCTTGATCGGCCAGGGACTGTTTTTT.

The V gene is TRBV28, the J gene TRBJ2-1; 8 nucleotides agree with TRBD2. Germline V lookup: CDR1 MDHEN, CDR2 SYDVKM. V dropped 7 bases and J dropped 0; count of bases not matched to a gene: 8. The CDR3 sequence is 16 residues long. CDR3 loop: CASTPGGTSSYNEQFF. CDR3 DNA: TGTGCCAGCACCCCGGGTGGGACTAGCTCCTACAATGAGCAGTTCTTC.

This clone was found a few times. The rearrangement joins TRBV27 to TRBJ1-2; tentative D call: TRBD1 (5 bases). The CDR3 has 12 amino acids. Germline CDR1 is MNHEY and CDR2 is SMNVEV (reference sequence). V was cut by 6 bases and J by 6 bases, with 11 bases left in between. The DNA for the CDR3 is TGTGCCAGCAGGTTGGGGGGAAATGGCTACACCTTC. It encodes CASRLGGNGYTF.

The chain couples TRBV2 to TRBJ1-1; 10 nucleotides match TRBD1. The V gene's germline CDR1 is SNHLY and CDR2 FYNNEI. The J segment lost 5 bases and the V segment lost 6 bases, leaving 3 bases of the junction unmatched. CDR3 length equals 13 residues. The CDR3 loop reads CASSDRGPTEAFF. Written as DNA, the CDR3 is TGTGCCAGCAGCGACAGGGGGCCTACTGAAGCTTTCTTT.

CDR3 sequence: CASSYGTGLFNYGYTF. CDR3 in DNA: TGTGCCAGCAGTTACGGGACAGGGCTTTTTAACTATGGCTACACCTTC. This rearrangement joins TRBV7-6 to TRBJ1-2, with TRBD1 identical over 9 bases. This CDR3 is built from 16 residues. The junction had 9 bases not matched to a gene; V was cut back by 6 bases and J by 1 base. The germline gives CDR1 SGHVS, CDR2 FNYEAQ.

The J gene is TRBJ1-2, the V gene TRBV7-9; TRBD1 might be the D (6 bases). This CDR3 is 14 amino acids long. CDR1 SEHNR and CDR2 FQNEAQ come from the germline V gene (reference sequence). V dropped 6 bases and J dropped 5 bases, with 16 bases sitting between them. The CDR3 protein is CASSLVQGPYGYTF. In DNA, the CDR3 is TGTGCCAGCAGTTTGGTGCAGGGGCCTTATGGCTACACCTTC.

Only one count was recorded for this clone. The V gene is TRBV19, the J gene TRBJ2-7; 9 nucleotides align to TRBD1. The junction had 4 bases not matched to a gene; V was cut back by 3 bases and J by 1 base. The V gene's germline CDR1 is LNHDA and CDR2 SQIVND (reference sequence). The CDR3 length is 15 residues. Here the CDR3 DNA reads TGTGCCAGTAGTATTGGGACAGGGATATCCTACGAGCAGTACTTC. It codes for CASSIGTGISYEQYF.

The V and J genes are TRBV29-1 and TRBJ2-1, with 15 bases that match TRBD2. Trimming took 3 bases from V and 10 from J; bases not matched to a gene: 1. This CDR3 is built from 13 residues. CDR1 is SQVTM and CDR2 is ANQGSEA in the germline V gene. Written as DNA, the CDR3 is TGCAGCGTTGACGGGACTAGCGGGGGGGAGCAGTTCTTC. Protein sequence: CSVDGTSGGEQFF.

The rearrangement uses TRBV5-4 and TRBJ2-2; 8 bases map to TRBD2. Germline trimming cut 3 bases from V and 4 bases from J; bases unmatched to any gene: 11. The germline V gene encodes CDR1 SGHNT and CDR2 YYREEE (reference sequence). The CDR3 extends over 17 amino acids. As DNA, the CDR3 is TGTGCCAGCAGCTCCGGGGGGGGGCGCTTAGGCACCGGGGAGCTGTTTTTT. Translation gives CASSSGGGRLGTGELFF.

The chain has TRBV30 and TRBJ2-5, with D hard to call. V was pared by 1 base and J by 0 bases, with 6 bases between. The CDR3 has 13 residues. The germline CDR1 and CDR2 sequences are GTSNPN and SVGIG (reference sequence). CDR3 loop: CAWSGGYQETQYF. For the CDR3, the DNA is TGTGCCTGGAGTGGAGGCTACCAAGAGACCCAGTACTTC.

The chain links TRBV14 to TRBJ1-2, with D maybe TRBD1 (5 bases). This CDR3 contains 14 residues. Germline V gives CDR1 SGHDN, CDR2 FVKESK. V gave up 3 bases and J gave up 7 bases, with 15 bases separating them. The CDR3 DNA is TGTGCCAGCAGCCACCTCGGGGGGGAGCGTGGCTACACCTTC. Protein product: CASSHLGGERGYTF.

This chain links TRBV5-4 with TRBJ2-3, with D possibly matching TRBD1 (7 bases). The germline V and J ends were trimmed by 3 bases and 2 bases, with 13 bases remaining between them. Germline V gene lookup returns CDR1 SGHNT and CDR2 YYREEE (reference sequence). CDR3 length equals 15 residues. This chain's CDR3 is CASSWTTGATDTQYF. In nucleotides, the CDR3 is TGTGCCAGCAGCTGGACTACAGGGGCCACAGATACGCAGTATTTT. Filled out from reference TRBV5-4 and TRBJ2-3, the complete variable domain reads ETGVTQSPTHLIKTRGQQVTLRCSSQSGHNTVSWYQQALGQGPQFIFQYYREEENGRGNFPPRFSGLQFPNYSSELNVNALELDDSALYLCASSWTTGATDTQYFGPGTRLTVL.

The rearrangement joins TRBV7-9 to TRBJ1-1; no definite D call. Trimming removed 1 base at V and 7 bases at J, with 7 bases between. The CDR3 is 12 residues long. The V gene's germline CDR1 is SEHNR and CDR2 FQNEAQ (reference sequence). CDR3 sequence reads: CASSLDTREAFF. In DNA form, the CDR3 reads TGTGCCAGCAGCTTAGACACACGTGAAGCTTTCTTT.

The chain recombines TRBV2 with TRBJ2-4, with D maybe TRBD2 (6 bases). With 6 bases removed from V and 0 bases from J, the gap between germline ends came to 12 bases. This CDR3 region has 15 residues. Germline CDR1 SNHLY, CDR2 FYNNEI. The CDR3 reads CASRAIGGAKNIQYF. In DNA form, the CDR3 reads TGTGCCAGCAGGGCCATCGGGGGAGCCAAAAACATTCAGTACTTC. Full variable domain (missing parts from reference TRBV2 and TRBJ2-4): EPEVTQTPSHQVTQMGQEVILRCVPISNHLYFYWYRQILGQKVEFLVSFYNNEISEKSEIFDDQFSVERPDGSNFTLKIRSTKLEDSAMYFCASRAIGGAKNIQYFGAGTRLSVL.

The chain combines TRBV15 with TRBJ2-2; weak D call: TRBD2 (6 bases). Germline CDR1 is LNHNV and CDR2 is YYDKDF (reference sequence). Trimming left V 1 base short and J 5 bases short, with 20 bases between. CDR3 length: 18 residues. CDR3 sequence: CATSRAWDGKAGTGELFF. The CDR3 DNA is TGTGCCACCAGCAGAGCATGGGACGGGAAGGCGGGGACCGGGGAGCTGTTTTTT.

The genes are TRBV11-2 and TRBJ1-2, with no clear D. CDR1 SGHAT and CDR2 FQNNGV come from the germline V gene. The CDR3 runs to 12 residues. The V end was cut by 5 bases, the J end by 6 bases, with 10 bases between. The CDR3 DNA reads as TGTGCCAGCAGCCTTAGCGGGGATGGCTACACCTTC. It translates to CASSLSGDGYTF.

For the CDR3, the DNA is TGCGCCAGCAGCGGGGGACAATCAAACACCGGGGAGCTGTTTTTT. This translates into CASSGGQSNTGELFF. The chain joins TRBV5-1 to TRBJ2-2; possibly TRBD1 for D (6 bases). Germline lookup yields CDR1 SGHRS and CDR2 YFSETQ. CDR3 length: 15 residues. The V gene lost 4 bases and the J gene lost 2 bases, with 12 bases spanning the gap.

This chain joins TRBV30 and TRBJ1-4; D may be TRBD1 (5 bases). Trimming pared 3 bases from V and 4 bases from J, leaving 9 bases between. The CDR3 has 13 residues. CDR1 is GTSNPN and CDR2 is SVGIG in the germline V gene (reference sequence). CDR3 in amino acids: CAWRGRNNEKLFF. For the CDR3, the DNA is TGTGCCTGGAGGGGGCGGAATAATGAAAAACTGTTTTTT.